This T cell receptor (beta chain) is drawn from a study of CD8+ T cells in alopecia areata. Study results and caveats: Possibly as an HLA-related effect, TCR sharing across patients appeared less clear than in mice. Tofacitinib significantly decreased scalp clonality and expanded CD8+ clones among top 100. Clonality was higher in lesional than normal scalp, especially in alopecia totalis/universalis.

It was cDNA, reverse transcribed from extracted RNA, that served as the sequencing template. The repertoire was sequenced with immunoSEQ multiplex PCR; TCRdb's copy has only in-frame clones and lacks some. This table has some 100,000 clones, about 54% appearing once. This clone turned up a few times. Its antigen remains unknown. Treatment indicated: oral pan-JAK inhibitor, 5-10 mg twice daily. Sequencing used CD8+ T cells sorted from blood, obtained at week 4, from a patient treated with tofacitinib. The clonotype was recovered from a human donor with alopecia areata.

The CDR3 reads CASNIRDRGNIQYF. DNA of the CDR3: TGTGCCAGCAACATACGGGACAGGGGAAACATTCAGTACTTC. V and J are TRBV2 and TRBJ2-4; the match to TRBD1 covers 10 bases. The CDR3 extends over 14 amino acids. The J segment lost 6 bases and the V segment lost 7 bases, leaving 6 bases of the junction unmatched. Germline V lookup: CDR1 SNHLY, CDR2 FYNNEI.